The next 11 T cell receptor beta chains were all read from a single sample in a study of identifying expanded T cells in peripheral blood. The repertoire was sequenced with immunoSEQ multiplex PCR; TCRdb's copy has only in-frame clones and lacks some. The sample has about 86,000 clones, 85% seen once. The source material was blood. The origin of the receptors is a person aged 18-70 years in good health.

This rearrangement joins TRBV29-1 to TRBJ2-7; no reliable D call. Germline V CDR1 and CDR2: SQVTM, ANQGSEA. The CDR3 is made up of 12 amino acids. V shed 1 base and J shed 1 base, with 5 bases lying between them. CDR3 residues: CSVEGASYEQYF. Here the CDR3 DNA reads TGCAGCGTTGAAGGGGCGTCCTACGAGCAGTACTTC.

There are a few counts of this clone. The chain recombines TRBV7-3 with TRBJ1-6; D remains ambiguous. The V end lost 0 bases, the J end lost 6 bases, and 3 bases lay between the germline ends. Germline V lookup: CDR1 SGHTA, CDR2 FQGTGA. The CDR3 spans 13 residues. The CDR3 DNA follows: TGTGCCAGCAGCTTAACCTCTAATTCACCCCTCCACTTT. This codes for CASSLTSNSPLHF.

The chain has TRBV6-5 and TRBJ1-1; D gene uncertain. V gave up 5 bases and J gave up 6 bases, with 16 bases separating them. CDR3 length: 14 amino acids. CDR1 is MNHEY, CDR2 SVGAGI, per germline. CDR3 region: CASSNPGESPEAFF. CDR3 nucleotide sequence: TGTGCCAGCAGTAACCCGGGTGAAAGCCCTGAAGCTTTCTTT.

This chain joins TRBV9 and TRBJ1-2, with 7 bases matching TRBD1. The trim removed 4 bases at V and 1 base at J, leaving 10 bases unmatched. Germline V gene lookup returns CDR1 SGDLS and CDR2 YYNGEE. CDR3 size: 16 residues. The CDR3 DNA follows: TGTGCCAGCAGCCCTCGGACAGGATGGAATAACTATGGCTACACCTTC. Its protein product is CASSPRTGWNNYGYTF.

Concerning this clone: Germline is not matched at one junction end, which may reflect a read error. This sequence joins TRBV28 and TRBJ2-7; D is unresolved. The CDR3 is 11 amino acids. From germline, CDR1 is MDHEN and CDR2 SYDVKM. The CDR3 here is CASSLGRSLSF. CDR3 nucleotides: TGTGCCAGCAGTTTAGGGCGGTCCCTAAGCTTC.

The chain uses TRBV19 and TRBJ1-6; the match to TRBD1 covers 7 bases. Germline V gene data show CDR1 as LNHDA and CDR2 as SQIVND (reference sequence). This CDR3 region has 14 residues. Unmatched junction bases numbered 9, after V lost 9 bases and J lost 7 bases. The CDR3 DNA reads TGTGCCAGCAGCTTGAAACAGGGGAATTCACCCCTCCACTTT. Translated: CASSLKQGNSPLHF. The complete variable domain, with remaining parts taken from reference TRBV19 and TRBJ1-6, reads DGGITQSPKYLFRKEGQNVTLSCEQNLNHDAMYWYRQDPGQGLRLIYYSQIVNDFQKGDIAEGYSVSREKKESFPLTVTSAQKNPTAFYLCASSLKQGNSPLHFGNGTRLTVT.

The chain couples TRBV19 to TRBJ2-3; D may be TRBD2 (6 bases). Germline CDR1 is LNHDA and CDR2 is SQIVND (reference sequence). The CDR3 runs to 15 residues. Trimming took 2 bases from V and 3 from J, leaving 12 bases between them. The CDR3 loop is CASSIWGEWTDTQYF. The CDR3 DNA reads TGTGCCAGTAGTATATGGGGGGAGTGGACAGATACGCAGTATTTT.

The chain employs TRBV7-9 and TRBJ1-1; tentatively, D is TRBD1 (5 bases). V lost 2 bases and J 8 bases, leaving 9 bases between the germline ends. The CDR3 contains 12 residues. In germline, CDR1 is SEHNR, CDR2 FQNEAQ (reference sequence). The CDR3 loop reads CASSLRQGEAFF. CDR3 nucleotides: TGTGCCAGCAGCTTACGGCAGGGAGAAGCTTTCTTT.

The CDR3 spells CAGGQSYNEQFF. Here the CDR3 DNA reads TGTGCCGGGGGACAGTCCTACAATGAGCAGTTCTTC. The V call is TRBV6-1, the J call TRBJ2-1; TRBD1 agrees at 7 bases. The length of the CDR3 is 12 residues. Per the germline V gene, CDR1 is MNHNS and CDR2 is SASEGT. The J segment lost 1 base and the V segment lost 11 bases, leaving 2 bases of the junction unmatched.

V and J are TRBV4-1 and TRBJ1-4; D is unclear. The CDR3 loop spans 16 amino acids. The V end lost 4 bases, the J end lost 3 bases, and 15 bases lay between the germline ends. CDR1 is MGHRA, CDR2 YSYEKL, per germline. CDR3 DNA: TGCGCCAGCAGCCGGGTCTGGAGTTTGGCTAATGAAAAACTGTTTTTT. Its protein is CASSRVWSLANEKLFF.

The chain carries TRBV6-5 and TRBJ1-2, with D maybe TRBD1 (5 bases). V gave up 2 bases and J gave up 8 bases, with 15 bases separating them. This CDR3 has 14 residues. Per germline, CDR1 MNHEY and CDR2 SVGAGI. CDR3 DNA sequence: TGTGCCAGCAGTTACCGCGTAGGGGTGGGAGGCTACACCTTC. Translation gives CASSYRVGVGGYTF.